The clone carrying this T cell receptor (beta chain) was counted a few times. Other DNA sequences in the same sample also yield this CDR3. The data belong to a study of blood T cell repertoires in COVID-19. On the study more broadly: Whether acute or convalescent, the COVID-19 samples came from the United States, Italy and Spain. T cells, B-cell-depleted T cells, or PBMCs provided the cDNA or gDNA that served as material.

Germline V CDR1 and CDR2: SGDLS, YYNGEE. The CDR3 runs 13 residues. The ends were cut back, 0 bases at V and 4 bases at J, with 6 bases in the middle. In the source study's methods: Cell counts per sample came from amplifying reference gene primers. TCRdb's table, derived via immunoSEQ multiplex PCR, lists solely in-frame clones and lacks some. Clone size and V and J calls were adopted from that table, with D and trimming inferred from the DNA. The table shows some 99,000 clones, with over 75% occurring only once. The source is a woman older than 75 with acute or convalescent COVID-19. The genes are TRBV9 and TRBJ2-3; D unclear. The sample consisted of peripheral blood. This CDR3 reads CASSVAFSDTQYF. CDR3 nucleotides: TGTGCCAGCAGCGTAGCTTTTTCAGATACGCAGTATTTT.